This TCR beta chain came from a study of beta chain features in type 1 diabetes. Isolated RNA was reverse transcribed in full, so expressed TCRB transcripts were sequenced. Libraries were prepared by immunoSEQ multiplex PCR; TCRdb keeps only in-frame clonotypes and omits some of them. The data contain roughly 350,000 clones, 11% of them singletons. This clone was detected a few times. Its matching antigen is unknown. Study observations and caveats: Naive, central memory and regulatory TCRB repertoires appeared more similar among patients than healthy donors. For Type 1 diabetes patients, all four CD4+ subsets carried TCRB CDR3s that were moderately but significantly shorter.

Cell sorting via CD45RO/CCR7/CD25/CD127/CD95/CD27 was performed to obtain CD4+ naive, central memory, regulatory and stem cell-like memory cells. The CDR3 length is 15 residues. V lost 4 bases and J lost 0, with 14 bases in between. Germline CDR1 SGHRS, CDR2 YFSETQ. The rearrangement uses TRBV5-1 and TRBJ2-7; D is perhaps TRBD1 (6 bases). The source material was naive CD4+ T cells from blood. The sequence came from a woman aged 25 to 45 in good health. CDR3 DNA: TGCGCCAGCAGCGTATACAGGGACCTCTCCTACGAGCAGTACTTC. Amino acid sequence: CASSVYRDLSYEQYF.